This TCR beta chain was identified during a study of OX40 agonist ivuxolimab in advanced cancers. Repertoires were generated with immunoSEQ multiplex PCR, while TCRdb's copy carries only in-frame clones and drops some. The profile shows 69,000 or so clones, 85% to 90% of them singletons. With autoimmune disease history or systemic immunosuppression, patients were excluded. Germline CDR1 reads SGHVS; CDR2 reads FNYEAQ. Deletions cut 6 bases from V and 7 bases from J, with 10 bases between. The CDR3 totals 12 residues. The rearrangement uses TRBV7-6 and TRBJ2-1; D is tentatively TRBD1 or TRBD2 (5 bases each). The sequencing here drew on CD4+ or CD8+ T cells sorted from blood, taken in a trial of the OX40 agonist ivuxolimab. This clonotype was obtained from an adult with an advanced solid tumor such as melanoma, head and neck, liver or kidney cancer. CDR3 DNA sequence: TGTGCCAGCAGGGGGGTCGGGAATGAGCAGTTCTTC. It is translated as CASRGVGNEQFF. Supplemented by reference TRBV7-6 and TRBJ2-1, the full variable domain reads GAGVSQSPRYKVTKRGQDVALRCDPISGHVSLYWYRQALGQGPEFLTYFNYEAQQDKSGLPNDRFSAERPEGSISTLTIQRTEQRDSAMYRCASRGVGNEQFFGPGTRLTVL.